This T cell receptor beta chain is drawn from a study of regulatory T cells in long-lasting Graves disease. Study results and caveats: Patients with persistent disease showed a bias toward TRBV28, TRBJ1-2 and TRBJ2-5.

Library construction for TCR beta used iRepertoire HTBI primers and Arm-PCR of CDR3 regions. TCRdb re-called the multiplex PCR reads with MiXCR, one entry per CDR3 protein. Of some 230,000 distinct CDR3 sequences detected, approximately 20% appear once; the ten largest clones hold 22%. In this sample, this clonotype turned up a few times. The target antigen is unknown. Time point of the sample: newly diagnosed GD, antithyroid drugs for less than 3 months. PBMCs were the source of the RNA used for TCR sequencing. Guidelines of the American Thyroid Association were used to diagnose Graves' disease. Each of the patients was recruited from an endocrinology department situated in Xi'an, China. A peripheral blood sample, 7 to 9.5 milliliters in volume, was drawn into EDTA tubes. V was cut by 4 bases and J by 1 base, with 15 bases left in between. The CDR3 sequence is 16 residues long. Germline CDR1 reads SGDLS; CDR2 reads YYNGEE.

Sequenced here: peripheral blood mononuclear cells (PBMCs), sampled at new diagnosis, from a patient treated with antithyroid drugs. The TCR comes from a female donor with Graves disease. The chain combines TRBV9 with TRBJ2-1; a possible D gene is TRBD1 (5 bases). CDR3 amino acids: CASSISKDTSYNEQFF. CDR3 sequence (DNA): TGTGCCAGCAGCATTAGCAAGGACACTTCCTACAATGAGCAGTTCTTC.